The 14 T cell receptor beta chains in this list originate from one sample, sequenced in a study of coeliac disease. Study findings and constraints: Lower clonality than controls marked TRB and TRG repertoires from active celiac intraepithelial and lamina propria samples.

What these receptors recognize is not known. TCRdb's table, derived via immunoSEQ multiplex PCR, lists solely in-frame clones and lacks some. The sample shows 2,500 to 3,000 clones, under 65% of them seen only once. Sample: intraepithelial lymphocytes from the gut. Every receptor here comes from a man aged 50 or older with active celiac disease.

This clone has a handful of counts. The chain joins TRBV4-1 to TRBJ2-1, with D perhaps matching TRBD1 (5 bases). The CDR3 extends over 14 amino acids. Germline V gives CDR1 MGHRA, CDR2 YSYEKL. V was shortened by 6 bases and J by 7 bases, with 16 bases between the two germline ends. CDR3 in amino acids: CASSQKGLRNEQFF. For the CDR3, the DNA is TGCGCCAGCAGTCAGAAGGGGCTACGGAATGAGCAGTTCTTC.

The rearrangement uses TRBV23-1 and TRBJ2-7, with 9 bases identical to TRBD1. Being an ORF, TRBV23-1 has a function that is uncertain. The J segment lost 4 bases and the V segment lost 6 bases, leaving 7 bases of the junction unmatched. The CDR3 runs 14 residues. In DNA form, the CDR3 reads TGCGCCAGCAGACCTAGGACAGGGGAGTACGAGCAGTACGTC. It encodes CASRPRTGEYEQYV.

This clone was counted only a few times. The genes are TRBV15 and TRBJ2-1; maybe TRBD2 (5 bases). The CDR3 length is 14 residues. V dropped 3 bases and J dropped 8 bases, with 14 bases sitting between them. The germline CDR1 and CDR2 sequences are LNHNV and YYDKDF (reference sequence). In DNA form, the CDR3 reads TGTGCCACCAGCAGGGAACTAGATCGAGATGAGCAGTTCTTC. It is translated as CATSRELDRDEQFF.

J is TRBJ1-1 and V is TRBV11-3, with 10 bases that match TRBD1. Germline CDR1 and CDR2: SGHNT and YENEEA. The length of the CDR3 is 14 residues. Unmatched junction bases numbered 5, after V lost 4 bases and J lost 6 bases. CDR3 nucleotide sequence: TGTGCCAGCAGCTCCCGGGACAGGGGCGCTGAAGCTTTCTTT. Translation gives CASSSRDRGAEAFF.

This clone was counted once. CDR3 loop: CASSYGEFRSGNTIYF. For the CDR3, the DNA is TGTGCCAGCAGTTACGGGGAGTTCCGCTCTGGAAACACCATATATTTT. The chain has TRBV6-5 and TRBJ1-3, with D unresolved. The V end lost 2 bases, the J end lost 0 bases, and 11 bases lay between the germline ends. The CDR3 has 16 amino acids. Germline lookup yields CDR1 MNHEY and CDR2 SVGAGI.

This clone was seen a single time. The chain joins TRBV7-2 to TRBJ2-7; possible D gene TRBD2, 5 bases. CDR3 length: 17 residues. Per the germline V gene, CDR1 is SGHTA and CDR2 is FQGNSA. V was clipped by 1 base and J by 1 base, with 17 bases between them. For the CDR3, the DNA is TGTGCCAGCAGCTTAGAAGTGGGAGAGGAGGTTTCCTACGAGCAGTACGTC. It translates to CASSLEVGEEVSYEQYV.

The CDR3 coding sequence is TGCGCCAGCAGCTTGGTGGGGGGGCGAGTCTATGGCTACACCTTC. Protein sequence: CASSLVGGRVYGYTF. The chain employs TRBV5-1 and TRBJ1-2; tentative D call: TRBD1 (6 bases). Germline values: CDR1 SGHRS, CDR2 YFSETQ. Trimming took 0 bases from V and 4 from J, leaving 13 bases between them. The CDR3 sequence is 15 residues long.

This clone was seen a handful of times. J is TRBJ2-2 and V is TRBV15; D is uncertain. V lost 7 bases and J lost 4, with 10 bases in between. The CDR3 contains 13 residues. In germline, CDR1 is LNHNV, CDR2 YYDKDF (reference sequence). The DNA of the CDR3 is TGTGCCACCACTCCTATGAGCACCGGGGAGCTGTTTTTT. Translated: CATTPMSTGELFF.

The rearrangement joins TRBV4-1 to TRBJ1-4, with 9 bases aligning to TRBD1. Germline V gives CDR1 MGHRA, CDR2 YSYEKL. CDR3 length: 15 amino acids. V lost 2 bases, J lost 5 bases, and 3 bases stayed unmatched. The CDR3 is CASSQRTGENEKLFF. For the CDR3, the DNA is TGCGCCAGCAGCCAACGGACAGGGGAAAATGAAAAACTGTTTTTT.

The rearrangement uses TRBV15 and TRBJ2-1; D is unresolved. Between the trimmed V and J ends, which lost 1 base and 1 base, there was a span of 8 bases. CDR1 is LNHNV, CDR2 YYDKDF, per germline (reference sequence). The CDR3 spans 15 residues. The CDR3 sequence is CATSRVTSSYNEQFF. DNA of the CDR3: TGTGCCACCAGCAGAGTTACCAGTTCCTACAATGAGCAGTTCTTC.

J is TRBJ2-5 and V is TRBV19, with a weak D call TRBD2 (5 bases). The CDR3 has 12 amino acids. Germline CDR1 is LNHDA and CDR2 is SQIVND (reference sequence). Trimming left V 7 bases short and J 7 bases short, with 13 bases between. CDR3 residues: CASNPRDGTQYF. CDR3 in DNA: TGTGCCAGTAACCCTCGGGATGGGACCCAGTACTTC.

This chain uses TRBV7-2 with TRBJ2-5; 16 bases line up with TRBD2. The CDR3 sequence is 17 residues long. Germline V gene data show CDR1 as SGHTA and CDR2 as FQGNSA. V dropped 5 bases and J dropped 7; count of bases not matched to a gene: 10. DNA for the CDR3: TGTGCCAGCAGCAGGGGACTAGCGGGGGGGACCATAGGGACCCAGTACTTC. Translation gives CASSRGLAGGTIGTQYF.

The CDR3 spells CASSGGVPIQSRANVLTF. CDR3 sequence (DNA): TGTGCCAGCAGTGGCGGCGTTCCGATACAAAGTCGGGCCAACGTCCTGACTTTC. The chain recombines TRBV2 with TRBJ2-6; D gene unclear. This CDR3 is built from 18 residues. The germline V gene has CDR1 SNHLY and CDR2 FYNNEI. V lost 4 bases and J 5 bases, leaving 21 bases between the germline ends.

The chain has TRBV29-1 and TRBJ2-5; 7 nucleotides align to TRBD1. The germline V gene has CDR1 SQVTM and CDR2 ANQGSEA. The CDR3 spans 13 residues. CDR3 loop: CSAGTDKKETQYF. Here the CDR3 DNA reads TGCAGTGCCGGGACAGACAAGAAAGAGACCCAGTACTTC.